The T cell receptor beta chain described here comes from a study of cytomegalovirus exposure and HLA in healthy donors. Notes on the study in general: In the approximately 120 validation repertoires, a later analysis found that first-cohort TCR clusters tended to co-occur.

Repertoires were generated with immunoSEQ multiplex PCR, while TCRdb's copy carries only in-frame clones and drops some. This table holds around 150,000 clones, 80% to 90% found once. Trimming shortened V by 8 bases and J by 4 bases, and 15 bases separated the two germline ends. CDR3 length: 13 residues. CDR1 and CDR2 from the germline V gene are MDHEN and SYDVKM. About this clone itself: Its target is unknown.

The sequenced sample was PBMCs. This clonotype was obtained from a woman under 40 in good health and CMV-seronegative. The V call is TRBV28, the J call TRBJ2-7; no clear D gene. CDR3 region: CASGRVGYYEQYF. The CDR3 DNA is TGTGCCAGCGGCCGGGTAGGGTATTACGAGCAGTACTTC.